A single sample is the source of the 26 T cell receptor beta chains below, sequenced in a study of OX40 agonist ivuxolimab in advanced cancers. Produced via immunoSEQ multiplex PCR; TCRdb's table is partial and in-frame only. The table lists approximately 50,000 clones, approximately 80% of them singletons, with 3.9% in the top ten. Here the sequenced sample was CD4+ or CD8+ T cells sorted from blood, taken in a trial of the OX40 agonist ivuxolimab. Receptors were obtained from an adult with an advanced solid tumor such as melanoma, head and neck, liver or kidney cancer.

V and J are TRBV5-5 and TRBJ2-1, with D tentatively TRBD1 (6 bases). CDR1 and CDR2 from the germline V gene are SGHKS and YYEKEE (reference sequence). Trimming took off 0 bases at V and 4 bases at J, with 11 bases between the two ends. The CDR3 is 15 amino acids. CDR3 in amino acids: CASSLDGGNYNEQFF. CDR3 bases: TGTGCCAGCAGCTTGGATGGGGGCAATTACAATGAGCAGTTCTTC.

J is TRBJ2-3 and V is TRBV19; 7 bases agree with TRBD1. This CDR3 region has 13 residues. Trimming removed 7 bases from V and 4 bases from J; junction bases left unmatched: 5. Germline V CDR1 and CDR2: LNHDA, SQIVND (reference sequence). CDR3 amino acids: CASMRQGADTQYF. CDR3 sequence (DNA): TGTGCCAGTATGAGACAGGGCGCAGATACGCAGTATTTT.

This clone has just one count. The V call is TRBV7-9, the J call TRBJ2-1, with D unresolved. Germline V gives CDR1 SEHNR, CDR2 FQNEAQ (reference sequence). There are 12 residues in the CDR3. Trimming pared 1 base from V and 4 bases from J, leaving 2 bases between. CDR3 DNA: TGTGCCAGCAGCTTAGGGTACAATGAGCAGTTCTTC. The encoded protein is CASSLGYNEQFF.

This rearrangement joins TRBV7-2 to TRBJ2-3; 13 nucleotides agree with TRBD2. Germline V gene data show CDR1 as SGHTA and CDR2 as FQGNSA. The length of the CDR3 is 16 residues. The ends lost 4 bases at V and 2 bases at J; junction bases unmatched: 3. The CDR3 loop is CASSWGLAGSTDTQYF. CDR3 bases: TGTGCCAGCAGCTGGGGACTAGCGGGGTCCACAGATACGCAGTATTTT.

The V gene is TRBV28, the J gene TRBJ2-7; the match to TRBD2 covers 7 bases. The CDR3 spans 14 residues. The germline gives CDR1 MDHEN, CDR2 SYDVKM. V trimming: 3 bases; J trimming: 0 bases; junction bases outside the gene matches: 2. The CDR3 protein is CASSLGGVSYEQYF. CDR3 DNA: TGTGCCAGCAGTTTGGGGGGGGTCTCCTACGAGCAGTACTTC.

This sequence joins TRBV29-1 and TRBJ2-5, with unresolved D. Trimming left V 5 bases short and J 1 base short, with 8 bases between. CDR3 length: 12 amino acids. Per germline, CDR1 SQVTM and CDR2 ANQGSEA. The CDR3 sequence: CSVLATQETQYF. The DNA for the CDR3 is TGCAGCGTTCTTGCTACCCAAGAGACCCAGTACTTC. The full variable domain, in which reference TRBV29-1 and TRBJ2-5 provide the parts outside the CDR3, is SAVISQKPSRDICQRGTSLTIQCQVDSQVTMMFWYRQQPGQSLTLIATANQGSEATYESGFVIDKFPISRPNLTFSTLTVSNMSPEDSSIYLCSVLATQETQYFGPGTRLLVL.

V is TRBV19 and J is TRBJ2-6; TRBD1 agrees at 7 bases. V lost 7 bases, J lost 1 base, and 4 bases stayed unmatched. This CDR3 is built from 15 residues. Germline V gene sequence: CDR1 LNHDA, CDR2 SQIVND (reference sequence). Written as DNA, the CDR3 is TGTGCCAGTACGACAGGGTTATCTGGGGCCAACGTCCTGACTTTC. Residues: CASTTGLSGANVLTF.

The V call is TRBV6-6, the J call TRBJ1-5; no firm D call. The germline CDR1 and CDR2 sequences are MNHNY and SVGAGI (reference sequence). The ends were cut back, 6 bases at V and 3 bases at J, with 12 bases in the middle. The CDR3 is 14 amino acids. In DNA, the CDR3 is TGTGCCAGCAGCTCACGGGAGGACAATCAGCCCCAGCATTTT. This encodes CASSSREDNQPQHF.

This clone was seen a few times. The chain employs TRBV6-1 and TRBJ2-7; no firm D call. The CDR3 is made up of 11 amino acids. CDR1 and CDR2 from the germline V gene are MNHNS and SASEGT. The ends were cut back, 3 bases at V and 6 bases at J, with 6 bases in the middle. CDR3 protein: CASSDLSEQYF. In nucleotides, the CDR3 is TGTGCCAGCAGTGATCTCTCCGAGCAGTACTTC.

The genes are TRBV2 and TRBJ1-2; 12 nucleotides match TRBD1. V was pared by 5 bases and J by 3 bases, with 10 bases of the junction left unmatched. Germline CDR1 SNHLY, CDR2 FYNNEI. CDR3 length equals 17 residues. The CDR3 DNA follows: TGTGCCAGCAGTAGCAGCGGGACAGGGGGCAGACACTATGGCTACACCTTC. This codes for CASSSSGTGGRHYGYTF.

V usage is TRBV7-9 and J usage is TRBJ1-2; D unresolved. The CDR3 extends over 13 amino acids. Germline V gene data show CDR1 as SEHNR and CDR2 as FQNEAQ (reference sequence). V was clipped by 3 bases and J by 4 bases, with 9 bases between them. This CDR3 is CASSFSSSYGYTF. CDR3 in DNA: TGTGCCAGCAGCTTCTCATCGTCCTATGGCTACACCTTC.

This clone occurred once. The chain recombines TRBV19 with TRBJ1-5; perhaps TRBD1 as D (5 bases). The CDR3 extends over 15 amino acids. CDR1 is LNHDA, CDR2 SQIVND, per germline (reference sequence). Trimming pared 7 bases from V and 0 bases from J, leaving 13 bases between. The CDR3 nucleotides read TGTGCCAGTAAAGGAGGGACGGCTAGCAATCAGCCCCAGCATTTT. Protein sequence: CASKGGTASNQPQHF.

The CDR3 DNA is TGTGCCAGCAGTTCTACAGGGGTCCGGAACACTGAAGCTTTCTTT. The encoded protein is CASSSTGVRNTEAFF. The chain employs TRBV28 and TRBJ1-1; 7 bases map to TRBD1. V was clipped by 4 bases and J by 1 base; unmatched bases: 6. The CDR3 is 15 amino acids. Per the germline V gene, CDR1 is MDHEN and CDR2 is SYDVKM.

Concerning this clone: The sample contains more than one DNA sequence encoding this CDR3. J is TRBJ2-3 and V is TRBV9; no firm D call. The germline V gene encodes CDR1 SGDLS and CDR2 YYNGEE. V lost 0 bases and J lost 1, with 9 bases in between. The CDR3 covers 15 residues. CDR3 sequence (DNA): TGTGCCAGCAGCGTAGTAGGAGACGGCACAGATACGCAGTATTTT. It encodes CASSVVGDGTDTQYF.

The chain couples TRBV10-3 to TRBJ2-5, with 10 bases that match TRBD2. The tail of the sequence fits TRBJ2-7 better, so the J call may be wrong. The germline gives CDR1 ENHRY, CDR2 SYGVKD. This CDR3 has 15 amino acids. The CDR3 sequence: CAIRSSGGSSYEQYF. Here the CDR3 DNA reads TGTGCCATCAGATCTAGCGGGGGTAGCTCCTACGAGCAGTACTTC.

The gene calls are TRBV28 and TRBJ2-1, with 10 bases that match TRBD2. With V trimmed by 5 bases and J by 5 bases, 6 bases remained unmatched. CDR1 and CDR2 (germline): MDHEN, SYDVKM. This CDR3 has 15 residues. The CDR3 DNA is TGTGCCAGCAGTCTAAGGGGACTAGCGAACAATGAGCAGTTCTTC. Translated: CASSLRGLANNEQFF.

The rearrangement links TRBV5-4 to TRBJ1-2; D might be TRBD1 (5 bases). CDR1 and CDR2 from the germline V gene are SGHNT and YYREEE (reference sequence). The V gene lost 1 base and the J gene lost 8 bases, with 15 bases spanning the gap. This CDR3 region has 14 residues. CDR3 DNA: TGTGCCAGCAGCTTGCCCAGGGTCGGGGGAGGCTACACCTTC. Translating gives CASSLPRVGGGYTF.

This chain joins TRBV29-1 and TRBJ1-2, with D possibly TRBD1 on 6 matching bases. The CDR3 is 17 residues long. The V and J ends lost 7 bases and 0 bases respectively, with 24 bases between them. The germline V gene encodes CDR1 SQVTM and CDR2 ANQGSEA. This chain's CDR3 is CSAQSSGAGPTNYGYTF. As DNA, the CDR3 is TGCAGCGCCCAATCCTCAGGGGCCGGGCCCACTAACTATGGCTACACCTTC. Full variable domain (remainder filled in from reference TRBV29-1 and TRBJ1-2): SAVISQKPSRDICQRGTSLTIQCQVDSQVTMMFWYRQQPGQSLTLIATANQGSEATYESGFVIDKFPISRPNLTFSTLTVSNMSPEDSSIYLCSAQSSGAGPTNYGYTFGSGTRLTVV.

The genes are TRBV7-2 and TRBJ2-5; TRBD1 aligns across 9 bases. Trimming removed 4 bases from V and 2 bases from J; junction bases left unmatched: 2. Germline-derived CDR1 and CDR2 are SGHTA and FQGNSA. This CDR3 has 14 residues. The CDR3 nucleotides are TGTGCCAGCAGCTACGACAGGGGGCAAGAGACCCAGTACTTC. It codes for CASSYDRGQETQYF.

The gene calls are TRBV11-3 and TRBJ2-5; D is undetermined. The CDR3 spans 14 residues. In germline, CDR1 is SGHNT, CDR2 YENEEA. V was clipped by 1 base and J by 4 bases, with 10 bases between them. The CDR3 is CASSLAGLRETQYF. CDR3 nucleotide sequence: TGTGCCAGCAGCTTAGCCGGCCTACGAGAGACCCAGTACTTC.

The chain carries TRBV6-1 and TRBJ1-1; TRBD1 is a possible D gene (6 bases). The CDR3 has 14 amino acids. The germline CDR1 and CDR2 sequences are MNHNS and SASEGT. Trimming pared 3 bases from V and 3 bases from J, leaving 11 bases between. CDR3 region: CASSDVGGDTEAFF. CDR3 DNA sequence: TGTGCCAGCAGTGATGTAGGGGGGGACACTGAAGCTTTCTTT.

V is TRBV5-8 and J is TRBJ2-3; no clear D gene. The CDR3 sequence is 14 residues long. With 0 bases removed from V and 2 bases from J, the gap between germline ends came to 7 bases. Germline CDR1 and CDR2: SGHTS and YDEGEE. This CDR3 reads CASSLDSSTDTQYF. The CDR3 DNA reads TGTGCCAGCAGCTTGGATTCCTCCACAGATACGCAGTATTTT.

CDR3 in amino acids: CASSLGRRENEQFF. DNA for the CDR3: TGTGCCAGCAGCTTAGGGAGGCGGGAAAATGAGCAGTTCTTC. This chain connects TRBV7-2 to TRBJ2-1; D may be TRBD2 (6 bases). The CDR3 has 14 amino acids. CDR1 and CDR2 (germline): SGHTA, FQGNSA. V lost 1 base and J lost 7, with 11 bases in between.

The CDR3 nucleotides read TGCAGTGCCGCGGGAGCCTACGAGCAGTACTTC. Translating it yields CSAAGAYEQYF. V and J are TRBV20-1 and TRBJ2-7, with 7 bases aligning to TRBD2. Unmatched junction bases numbered 1, after V lost 6 bases and J lost 2 bases. This CDR3 has 11 amino acids. Germline lookup yields CDR1 DFQATT and CDR2 SNEGSKA (reference sequence).

The chain joins TRBV30 to TRBJ1-2, with TRBD1 as a possible D gene (5 bases). Germline assignment: CDR1 GTSNPN and CDR2 SVGIG (reference sequence). CDR3 size: 13 residues. Trimming stripped 5 bases from V and 4 bases from J, with 14 bases between. The CDR3 spells CAWLKSGGYGYTF. CDR3 sequence (DNA): TGTGCCTGGCTCAAGTCTGGGGGCTATGGCTACACCTTC.

The gene calls are TRBV5-7 and TRBJ1-5; a possible D gene is TRBD1 (6 bases). TRBV5-7 is flagged as an ORF with uncertain function. V gave up 2 bases and J gave up 4 bases, with 7 bases separating them. CDR3 length equals 13 residues. The CDR3 sequence is CASSLQGNQPQHF. CDR3 bases: TGTGCCAGCAGCTTACAGGGAAATCAGCCCCAGCATTTT.